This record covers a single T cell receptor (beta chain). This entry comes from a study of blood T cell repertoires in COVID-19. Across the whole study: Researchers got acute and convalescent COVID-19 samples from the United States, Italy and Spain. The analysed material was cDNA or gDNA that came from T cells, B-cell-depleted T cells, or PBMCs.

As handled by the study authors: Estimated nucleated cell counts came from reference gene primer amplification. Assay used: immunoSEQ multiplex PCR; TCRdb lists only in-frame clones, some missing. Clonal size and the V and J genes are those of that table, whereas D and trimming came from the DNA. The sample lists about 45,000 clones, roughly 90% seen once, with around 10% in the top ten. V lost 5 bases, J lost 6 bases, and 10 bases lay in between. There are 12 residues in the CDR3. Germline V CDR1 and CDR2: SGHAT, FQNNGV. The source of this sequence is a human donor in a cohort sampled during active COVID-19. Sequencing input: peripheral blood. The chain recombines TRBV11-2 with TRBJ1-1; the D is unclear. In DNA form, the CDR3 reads TGTGCCAGCAGCCCCGACAAATCTGAAGCTTTCTTT. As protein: CASSPDKSEAFF.